This TCR beta chain came from a study of OX40 agonist ivuxolimab in advanced cancers. For the study at large: Earlier treatment with anti-PD-1, anti-PD-L1 or anti-CTLA-4 was permitted, and about 40% had received some.

Trimming took 4 bases from V and 2 from J; bases not matched to a gene: 9. Looked up from germline, CDR1 is SGHRS and CDR2 is YFSETQ. The CDR3 is made up of 16 amino acids. A few counts support this clone. Generated by immunoSEQ multiplex PCR, the TCRdb table keeps only in-frame clones and is missing some. The table records 80,000 or so clones, around 92% of them present only once. The sequencing used CD4+ or CD8+ T cells sorted from blood, collected in a trial of the OX40 agonist ivuxolimab. The chain couples TRBV5-1 to TRBJ2-5, with 9 bases aligning to TRBD1. The receptor comes from an adult with an advanced solid tumor such as melanoma, head and neck, liver or kidney cancer. In DNA, the CDR3 is TGCGCCAGCAGCGATGGGGGGACAGGGACACAAGAGACCCAGTACTTC. This encodes CASSDGGTGTQETQYF.